Here is one T cell receptor (beta chain) with its context. Its antigen remains unknown. V was cut by 0 bases and J by 4 bases, with 13 bases left in between. The CDR3 loop spans 16 amino acids. Germline loops: CDR1 MDHEN, CDR2 SYDVKM. The data stem from a study of T cell repertoires in cytomegalovirus infection. Study at large: TCR beta signatures that were public indicated CMV infection and matching HLA type.

Whole-study findings and limits: In two of eight donors, the top clonotype was HLA-C-restricted CMV-specific. People with CMV and the relevant HLA were identified by cumulative public TCR beta family frequency.

TCRdb redid the calling of the reads with MiXCR, one entry per CDR3 protein. The sample has about 200,000 distinct CDR3 sequences; 8.5% to 10% are singletons. The sequence was obtained from a human donor in good health (CMV status not recorded). Some clones in this sample may be carry-over from other donors' samples. The sample comprised PBMCs. The V and J genes are TRBV28 and TRBJ2-1; D perhaps matches TRBD2 (6 bases). This CDR3 reads CASSLWRGSGYNEQFF. The CDR3 coding sequence is TGTGCCAGCAGTTTATGGAGGGGTAGCGGTTACAATGAGCAGTTCTTC.